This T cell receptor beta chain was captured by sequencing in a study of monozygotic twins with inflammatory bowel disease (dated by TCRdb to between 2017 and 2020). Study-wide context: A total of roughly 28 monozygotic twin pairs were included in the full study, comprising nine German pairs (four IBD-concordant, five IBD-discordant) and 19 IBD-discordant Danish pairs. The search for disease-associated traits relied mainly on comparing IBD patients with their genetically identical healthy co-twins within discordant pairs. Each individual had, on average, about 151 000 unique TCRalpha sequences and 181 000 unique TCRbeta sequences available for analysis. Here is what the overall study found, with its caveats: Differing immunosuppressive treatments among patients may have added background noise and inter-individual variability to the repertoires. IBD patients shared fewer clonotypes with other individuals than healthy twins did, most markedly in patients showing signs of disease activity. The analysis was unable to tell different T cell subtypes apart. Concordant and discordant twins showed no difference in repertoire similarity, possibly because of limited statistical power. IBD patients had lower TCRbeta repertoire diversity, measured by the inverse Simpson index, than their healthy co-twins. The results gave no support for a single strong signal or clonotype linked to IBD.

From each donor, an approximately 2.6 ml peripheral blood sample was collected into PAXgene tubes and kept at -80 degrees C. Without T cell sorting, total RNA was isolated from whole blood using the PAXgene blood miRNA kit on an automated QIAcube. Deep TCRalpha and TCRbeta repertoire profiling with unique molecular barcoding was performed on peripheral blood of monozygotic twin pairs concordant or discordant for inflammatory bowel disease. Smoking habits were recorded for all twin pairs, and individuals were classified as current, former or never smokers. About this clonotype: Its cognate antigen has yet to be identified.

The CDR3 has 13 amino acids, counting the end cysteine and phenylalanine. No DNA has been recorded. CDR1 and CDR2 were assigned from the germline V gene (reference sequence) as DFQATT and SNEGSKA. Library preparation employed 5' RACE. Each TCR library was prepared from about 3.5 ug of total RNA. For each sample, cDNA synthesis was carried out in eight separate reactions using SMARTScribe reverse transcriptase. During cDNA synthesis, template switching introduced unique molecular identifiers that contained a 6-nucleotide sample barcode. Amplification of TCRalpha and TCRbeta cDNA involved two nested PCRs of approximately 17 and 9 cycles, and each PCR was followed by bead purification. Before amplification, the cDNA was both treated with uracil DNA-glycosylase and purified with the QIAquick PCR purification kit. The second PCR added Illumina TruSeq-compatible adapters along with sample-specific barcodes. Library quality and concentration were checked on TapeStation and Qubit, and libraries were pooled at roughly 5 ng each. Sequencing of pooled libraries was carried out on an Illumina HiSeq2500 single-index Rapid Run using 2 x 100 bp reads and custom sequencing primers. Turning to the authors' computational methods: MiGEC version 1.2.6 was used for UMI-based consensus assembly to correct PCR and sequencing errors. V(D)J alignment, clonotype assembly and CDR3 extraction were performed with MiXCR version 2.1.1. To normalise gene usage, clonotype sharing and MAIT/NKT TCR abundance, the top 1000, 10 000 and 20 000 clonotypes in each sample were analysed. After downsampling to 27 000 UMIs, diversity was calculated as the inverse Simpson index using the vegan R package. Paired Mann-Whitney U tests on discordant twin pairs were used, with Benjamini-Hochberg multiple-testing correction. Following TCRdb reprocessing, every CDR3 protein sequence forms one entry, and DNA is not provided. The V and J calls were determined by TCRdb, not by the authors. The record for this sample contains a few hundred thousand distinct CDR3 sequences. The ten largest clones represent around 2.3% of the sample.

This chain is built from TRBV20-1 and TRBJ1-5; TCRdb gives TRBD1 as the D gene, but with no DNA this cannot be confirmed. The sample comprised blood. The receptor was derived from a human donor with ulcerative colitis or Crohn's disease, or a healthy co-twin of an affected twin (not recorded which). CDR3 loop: CSAGQGSDQPQHF.